Shown below are 6 T cell receptor beta chains from a single sample sequenced in a study of T-cell memory formation after mild COVID-19. TCRdb redid the calling of the 5' RACE reads with MiXCR, one entry per CDR3 protein. This table has 170,000 or so distinct CDR3 sequences, roughly a third appearing once. Sequenced material: PBMCs or a T cell subset sorted from them (not recorded which). The receptor source for this set is an adult woman who had mild COVID-19 (a few samples of this study predate the infection). Cell type and time point are not known.

This clonotype came up a few times. This rearrangement joins TRBV7-9 to TRBJ1-2, with 7 bases that match TRBD1. V lost 0 bases to trimming and J lost 7 bases; unmatched junction nucleotides: 8. This CDR3 has 15 residues. Germline CDR1 is SEHNR and CDR2 is FQNEAQ (reference sequence). CDR3 DNA sequence: TGTGCCAGCAGCTTAGCAGGGGGCCAGCGTCGTGGCTACACCTTC. This encodes CASSLAGGQRRGYTF. The full variable domain, completed using reference TRBV7-9 and TRBJ1-2, is DTGVSQNPRHKITKRGQNVTFRCDPISEHNRLYWYRQTLGQGPEFLTYFQNEAQLEKSRLLSDRFSAERPKGSFSTLEIQRTEQGDSAMYLCASSLAGGQRRGYTFGSGTRLTVV.

The CDR3 DNA reads as TGTGCCAGCAGCTGGGACGGGGCTGGGGCCAACGTCCTGACTTTC. Amino acid sequence: CASSWDGAGANVLTF. V usage is TRBV7-3 and J usage is TRBJ2-6; the D call may be TRBD1 or TRBD2 (5 bases each). The CDR3 sequence is 15 residues long. CDR1 and CDR2 from the germline V gene are SGHTA and FQGTGA. The ends were cut back, 4 bases at V and 2 bases at J, with 9 bases in the middle.

This clonotype was seen a handful of times. The chain combines TRBV24-1 with TRBJ2-5; D tentatively fits TRBD1 or TRBD2 (5 bases each). This CDR3 comprises 15 residues. Germline values: CDR1 KGHDR, CDR2 SFDVKD. The V end was cut by 1 base, the J end by 5 bases, with 13 bases between. The CDR3 coding sequence is TGTGCCACCAGTGATTTTGGGGGTTCCTCGGAGACCCAGTACTTC. Protein: CATSDFGGSSETQYF.

This clonotype was seen more than once but under ten times. The chain links TRBV5-1 to TRBJ2-5, with D possibly being TRBD1 or TRBD2 (5 bases each). The CDR3 length is 13 residues. The germline gives CDR1 SGHRS, CDR2 YFSETQ. The V and J ends lost 5 bases and 1 base respectively, with 9 bases between them. The CDR3 sequence is CASSTGLQETQYF. CDR3 sequence (DNA): TGCGCCAGCAGTACGGGGCTCCAAGAGACCCAGTACTTC.

V gene TRBV12-3 or TRBV12-4 combines with J gene TRBJ2-3; D not certain. The CDR3 is made up of 17 amino acids. V was cut by 4 bases and J by 2 bases, with 19 bases left in between. The CDR3 DNA is TGTGCCAGCAGTTATGACTCTTTCCGAGACCCCACAGATACGCAGTATTTT. This encodes CASSYDSFRDPTDTQYF.

The chain carries TRBV11-2 and TRBJ2-7; the D is unclear. CDR1 is SGHAT, CDR2 FQNNGV, per germline. The CDR3 is 11 amino acids. Trimming removed 7 bases from V and 3 bases from J, with 7 bases in between. The CDR3 DNA sequence: TGTGCCAGCATGCAAGGCTACGAGCAGTACTTC. It specifies CASMQGYEQYF.